Shown below are 29 T cell receptor beta chains from a single sample sequenced in a study of shared clonotypes between healthy human individuals. Profiled with immunoSEQ multiplex PCR; TCRdb holds only in-frame clones, not every one. The profile shows a few million clones, more than 90% of them singletons. Sequencing was done on a sample of naive CD4+ T cells sorted from blood. Subset denoted: CD45RA+ positively selected. The receptors here all came from a man younger than 30 in good health.

J is TRBJ2-7 and V is TRBV9, with 11 bases lining up with TRBD2. Germline V CDR1 and CDR2: SGDLS, YYNGEE. This CDR3 has 15 residues. Losses at the gene ends were 5 bases for V and 5 bases for J; bases not matched to a gene: 9. The CDR3, as DNA: TGTGCCAGCAGTGTTAGACTAGCGGGAATCGACGAGCAGTACTTC. Protein: CASSVRLAGIDEQYF.

This chain uses TRBV4-3 with TRBJ2-7; no firm D call. The CDR3 runs 14 residues. Germline V gene data show CDR1 as LGHNA and CDR2 as YSLEER. V was shortened by 4 bases and J by 3 bases, with 13 bases between the two germline ends. The CDR3 DNA follows: TGCGCCAGCAGCCCGCTAGTAGGGTTCTACGAGCAGTACTTC. It yields the protein CASSPLVGFYEQYF.

About this clone: The sample has other DNA sequences that encode this CDR3 too. The CDR3 DNA reads TGTGCCTGGAGTGATGGGTTCTCTGGAAACACCATATATTTT. Translating it yields CAWSDGFSGNTIYF. The rearrangement joins TRBV30 to TRBJ1-3; D unclear. Germline lookup yields CDR1 GTSNPN and CDR2 SVGIG (reference sequence). Trimming left V 1 base short and J 0 bases short, with 7 bases between. This CDR3 contains 14 residues. Drawing the rest from reference TRBV30 and TRBJ1-3, the complete variable domain is SQTIHQWPATLVQPVGSPLSLECTVEGTSNPNLYWYRQAAGRGLQLLFYSVGIGQISSEVPQNLSASRPQDRQFILSSKKLLLSDSGFYLCAWSDGFSGNTIYFGEGSWLTVV.

Concerning this clone: Other DNA sequences from this sample encode an identical CDR3 as well. The chain links TRBV12-5 to TRBJ2-5; D remains ambiguous. Germline assignment: CDR1 LGHNT and CDR2 FRNRAP. This CDR3 is built from 11 residues. Trimming shortened V by 2 bases and J by 5 bases, and 3 bases separated the two germline ends. The chain's CDR3 is CASGLRETQYF. The CDR3 region has the DNA TGTGCTAGTGGTTTGAGGGAGACCCAGTACTTC.

This clone was detected only once. The gene calls are TRBV5-5 and TRBJ2-5; D is possibly TRBD2 (6 bases). The CDR3 totals 14 residues. Germline CDR1 and CDR2: SGHKS and YYEKEE (reference sequence). V gave up 0 bases and J gave up 3 bases, with 9 bases separating them. CDR3 bases: TGTGCCAGCAGCTTGGTACCTAGCGAAGAGACCCAGTACTTC. This encodes CASSLVPSEETQYF.

A remark on this clone: Other DNA sequences in this specimen translate into the identical CDR3. The rearrangement links TRBV19 to TRBJ1-2; possible D gene TRBD1, 5 bases. This CDR3 has 12 residues. Per the germline V gene, CDR1 is LNHDA and CDR2 is SQIVND (reference sequence). Trimming left V 6 bases short and J 4 bases short, with 9 bases between. CDR3 nucleotide sequence: TGTGCCAGTAGCCGGGGGTTCTATGGCTACACCTTC. Translated: CASSRGFYGYTF.

The gene calls are TRBV6-1 and TRBJ2-4; 7 bases fit TRBD1. The length of the CDR3 is 16 residues. Unmatched junction bases numbered 10, after V lost 2 bases and J lost 6 bases. Germline-derived CDR1 and CDR2 are MNHNS and SASEGT. The CDR3 DNA reads TGTGCCAGCAGTGAAAGGACAGGAGAAAGAGGAAACATTCAGTACTTC. Translated: CASSERTGERGNIQYF.

This chain links TRBV5-1 with TRBJ2-1, with D possibly being TRBD2 (6 bases). Germline CDR1 and CDR2: SGHRS and YFSETQ. V gave up 3 bases and J gave up 8 bases, with 9 bases separating them. The CDR3 is 12 residues long. CDR3 coding DNA: TGCGCCAGCAGCTACCCGGGGGATGAGCAGTTCTTC. Its protein product is CASSYPGDEQFF.

This clone occurred a few times. Other DNA sequences in this sample translate to the same CDR3. The rearrangement links TRBV19 to TRBJ1-1; TRBD1 might be the D (6 bases). The CDR3 spans 13 residues. CDR1 is LNHDA and CDR2 is SQIVND in the germline V gene (reference sequence). V was trimmed by 3 bases and J by 4 bases, leaving 9 bases between them. CDR3 coding DNA: TGTGCCAGTAGTATCCAGGGGCCCACTGAAGCTTTCTTT. Translation gives CASSIQGPTEAFF.

The chain employs TRBV10-1 and TRBJ2-7; a possible D gene is TRBD1 (6 bases). V lost 1 base, J lost 0 bases, and 10 bases lay in between. The CDR3 consists of 15 residues. CDR1 WNHNN and CDR2 SYGVQD come from the germline V gene (reference sequence). The CDR3 DNA reads TGCGCCAGCAGTGAGTACAGGGTGAGCTCCTACGAGCAGTACTTC. Translation gives CASSEYRVSSYEQYF.

The sample holds one count of this clone. The chain recombines TRBV5-4 with TRBJ2-2, with TRBD2 matching 10 bases. The CDR3 has 16 residues. Germline V lookup: CDR1 SGHNT, CDR2 YYREEE (reference sequence). V was clipped by 0 bases and J by 7 bases; unmatched bases: 6. Here the CDR3 DNA reads TGTGCCAGCAGCTTGGTGCCTAGCGGGGGAGTCGGGGAGCTGTTTTTT. Encoded protein: CASSLVPSGGVGELFF. The variable domain in full, completed from reference TRBV5-4 and TRBJ2-2, reads ETGVTQSPTHLIKTRGQQVTLRCSSQSGHNTVSWYQQALGQGPQFIFQYYREEENGRGNFPPRFSGLQFPNYSSELNVNALELDDSALYLCASSLVPSGGVGELFFGEGSRLTVL.

The chain combines TRBV2 with TRBJ2-2; perhaps TRBD2 as D (6 bases). Trimming removed 3 bases at V and 2 bases at J, with 10 bases between. This CDR3 has 15 residues. Per the germline V gene, CDR1 is SNHLY and CDR2 is FYNNEI. CDR3 in amino acids: CASSDISGNTGELFF. CDR3 bases: TGTGCCAGCAGTGATATTAGCGGAAACACCGGGGAGCTGTTTTTT.

The CDR3 DNA reads TGTGCCAGCAGTTTGGGGGACACCTCGAACACTGAAGCTTTCTTT. Protein sequence: CASSLGDTSNTEAFF. This chain joins TRBV28 and TRBJ1-1, with D possibly being TRBD1 (6 bases). V lost 3 bases and J 1 base, leaving 12 bases between the germline ends. The CDR3 spans 15 residues. Per germline, CDR1 MDHEN and CDR2 SYDVKM.

The chain joins TRBV6-5 to TRBJ2-7; TRBD1 matches 8 bases. V shed 6 bases and J 5 bases; nucleotides not matched to a gene: 12. Germline-derived CDR1 and CDR2 are MNHEY and SVGAGI. The CDR3 is 15 residues long. The CDR3 coding sequence is TGTGCCAGCAGCCCCGACAGGGGCAAGCCCCACGAGCAGTACTTC. The encoded protein is CASSPDRGKPHEQYF.

The chain uses TRBV29-1 and TRBJ2-3; D is unresolved. Germline V gives CDR1 SQVTM, CDR2 ANQGSEA. There are 12 residues in the CDR3. Trimming pared 3 bases from V and 2 bases from J, leaving 6 bases between. Written as DNA, the CDR3 is TGCAGCGTTGAGGCAGACACAGATACGCAGTATTTT. Residues: CSVEADTDTQYF.

V is TRBV27 and J is TRBJ1-1; weak D call: TRBD1 (5 bases). Trimming stripped 6 bases from V and 0 bases from J, with 11 bases between. Looked up from germline, CDR1 is MNHEY and CDR2 is SMNVEV (reference sequence). This CDR3 has 14 residues. CDR3 nucleotides: TGTGCCAGCAGCCTCGGGGGTATGAACACTGAAGCTTTCTTT. This encodes CASSLGGMNTEAFF.

This chain uses TRBV5-1 with TRBJ2-1, with D perhaps TRBD2 (5 bases). This CDR3 comprises 15 residues. Per germline, CDR1 SGHRS and CDR2 YFSETQ. V was pared by 3 bases and J by 9 bases, with 19 bases between. The CDR3 nucleotides read TGCGCCAGCAGCTCCGGGATCCTCCAGCGAGGTGAGCAGTTCTTC. Its translation is CASSSGILQRGEQFF.

The chain employs TRBV27 and TRBJ2-1, with D tentatively TRBD2 (6 bases). The ends were cut back, 3 bases at V and 9 bases at J, with 24 bases in the middle. Germline loops: CDR1 MNHEY, CDR2 SMNVEV (reference sequence). The CDR3 extends over 17 amino acids. CDR3 sequence: CASSFLTSHRPGGEQFF. DNA of the CDR3: TGTGCCAGCAGTTTCCTTACATCGCACCGGCCCGGGGGTGAGCAGTTCTTC.

The gene calls are TRBV2 and TRBJ2-5; TRBD2 is a possible D gene (5 bases). V lost 4 bases, J lost 5 bases, and 14 bases lay in between. CDR1 SNHLY and CDR2 FYNNEI come from the germline V gene. This CDR3 has 14 amino acids. The CDR3 DNA reads as TGTGCCAGCAGTGGGGGAAGCGGTTGGGAGACCCAGTACTTC. Its protein product is CASSGGSGWETQYF.

The genes are TRBV10-2 and TRBJ2-6; D ambiguous. Germline V CDR1 and CDR2: WSHSY, SAAADI. V was cut by 4 bases and J by 0 bases, with 4 bases left in between. CDR3 length equals 14 residues. The CDR3 nucleotides are TGCGCCAGCAGTGGGGACTCTGGGGCCAACGTCCTGACTTTC. It yields the protein CASSGDSGANVLTF.

The V gene is TRBV5-4, the J gene TRBJ1-1; D remains unclear. V lost 0 bases and J lost 2, with 11 bases in between. CDR1 is SGHNT, CDR2 YYREEE, per germline (reference sequence). CDR3 length: 15 amino acids. CDR3 coding DNA: TGTGCCAGCAGCTTGGGTGGGCCGATTAACACTGAAGCTTTCTTT. This translates into CASSLGGPINTEAFF.

V gene TRBV30 combines with J gene TRBJ1-6; maybe TRBD1 (6 bases). CDR3 size: 17 residues. Germline V gives CDR1 GTSNPN, CDR2 SVGIG (reference sequence). Between the trimmed V and J ends, which lost 3 bases and 0 bases, there was a span of 15 bases. The CDR3 DNA follows: TGTGCCTGGAGCGCCTTACAGGGTAACTCCTATAATTCACCCCTCCACTTT. Amino acid sequence: CAWSALQGNSYNSPLHF.

The chain uses TRBV23-1 and TRBJ2-3, with unresolved D. TRBV23-1 is filed as an ORF, its function uncertain. The CDR3 totals 12 residues. V gave up 8 bases and J gave up 2 bases, with 8 bases separating them. CDR3 sequence reads: CASALVTDTQYF. In DNA form, the CDR3 reads TGCGCCAGCGCCCTAGTCACAGATACGCAGTATTTT.

CDR3 DNA sequence: TGTGCCAGCAGTGCGTCTACAGGGGCCTATAATTCACCCCTCCACTTT. This codes for CASSASTGAYNSPLHF. This chain connects TRBV6-1 to TRBJ1-6; 7 bases map to TRBD1. In germline, CDR1 is MNHNS, CDR2 SASEGT. The CDR3 extends over 16 amino acids. V gave up 4 bases and J gave up 2 bases; unmatched junction bases: 5.

The rearrangement joins TRBV19 to TRBJ1-2; 8 bases map to TRBD1. Germline V gene lookup returns CDR1 LNHDA and CDR2 SQIVND (reference sequence). V lost 1 base, J lost 6 bases, and 4 bases stayed unmatched. There are 14 residues in the CDR3. As DNA, the CDR3 is TGTGCCAGTAGTATAGGACAGGGGCCAAATGGCTACACCTTC. Translated: CASSIGQGPNGYTF.

This chain links TRBV9 with TRBJ2-2, with D tentatively TRBD1 or TRBD2 (5 bases each). CDR1 and CDR2 from the germline V gene are SGDLS and YYNGEE. This CDR3 has 15 amino acids. V lost 1 base and J 6 bases, leaving 13 bases between the germline ends. In DNA, the CDR3 is TGTGCCAGCAGCGTACTAGGGGTGAGGGCCGGGGAGCTGTTTTTT. As protein: CASSVLGVRAGELFF.

Points on this clone: Other DNA sequences of this sample code for an identical CDR3. The chain combines TRBV20-1 with TRBJ2-5; D gene ambiguous. V gave up 6 bases and J gave up 5 bases, with 4 bases separating them. Germline CDR1 reads DFQATT; CDR2 reads SNEGSKA (reference sequence). The CDR3 length is 9 residues. CDR3 coding DNA: TGCAGTGCGCCGGAGACCCAGTACTTC. It translates to CSAPETQYF.

The chain combines TRBV5-1 with TRBJ2-5; 13 positions match TRBD2. V lost 3 bases, J lost 4 bases, and 18 bases stayed unmatched. The CDR3 has 20 residues. Per germline, CDR1 SGHRS and CDR2 YFSETQ. The CDR3 region is CASSWYRTSGSTVRSETQYF. Written as DNA, the CDR3 is TGCGCCAGCAGCTGGTACAGGACTAGCGGGAGTACCGTAAGATCAGAGACCCAGTACTTC.

The rearrangement links TRBV5-1 to TRBJ2-3, with D perhaps assigned TRBD1 or TRBD2 (5 bases each). The CDR3 loop spans 14 amino acids. V was pared by 10 bases and J by 1 base, with 16 bases between. Germline CDR1 reads SGHRS; CDR2 reads YFSETQ. CDR3 DNA sequence: TGCGCCTCCGGGGACGGACGGGGCACAGATACGCAGTATTTT. Protein product: CASGDGRGTDTQYF.